This passage covers 12 T cell receptor beta chains from one sample sequenced in a study of cytomegalovirus exposure and HLA in healthy donors. Both 60 Vbeta primers and 13 Jbeta primers went into the PCR. Method: immunoSEQ multiplex PCR; TCRdb's copy keeps in-frame clones and lacks some. In all, the sample yields about 39,000 clones. What was sequenced was PBMCs. These receptors were obtained from a woman in her twenties or thirties in good health and CMV-seropositive.

J is TRBJ2-2 and V is TRBV13; no clear D. Trimming stripped 1 base from V and 2 bases from J, with 5 bases between. Germline V gives CDR1 PRHDT, CDR2 FYEKMQ (reference sequence). The CDR3 extends over 14 amino acids. Here the CDR3 reads CASSLETNTGELFF. The CDR3 nucleotides read TGTGCCAGCAGCTTAGAGACAAACACCGGGGAGCTGTTTTTT.

The chain combines TRBV5-1 with TRBJ1-1; tentative D call: TRBD1 (5 bases). V was clipped by 4 bases and J by 4 bases, with 14 bases between them. The CDR3 covers 14 residues. Germline V gene data show CDR1 as SGHRS and CDR2 as YFSETQ. CDR3 in DNA: TGCGCCAGCAGCCTCGAGGTAGGGGTCACTGAAGCTTTCTTT. It yields the protein CASSLEVGVTEAFF. Complete variable domain (other parts from reference TRBV5-1 and TRBJ1-1): KAGVTQTPRYLIKTRGQQVTLSCSPISGHRSVSWYQQTPGQGLQFLFEYFSETQRNKGNFPGRFSGRQFSNSRSEMNVSTLELGDSALYLCASSLEVGVTEAFFGQGTRLTVV.

The rearrangement uses TRBV4-1 and TRBJ1-6; TRBD1 is a possible D gene (6 bases). The CDR3 sequence is 15 residues long. Germline V gene sequence: CDR1 MGHRA, CDR2 YSYEKL. Trimming removed 6 bases at V and 4 bases at J, with 13 bases between. The CDR3 DNA sequence: TGCGCCAGCAGTCTGGTGCAGGGGTATAATTCACCCCTCCACTTT. It codes for CASSLVQGYNSPLHF.

V usage is TRBV29-1 and J usage is TRBJ1-3; no clear D. Germline V gives CDR1 SQVTM, CDR2 ANQGSEA. This CDR3 has 12 amino acids. The germline V and J ends were trimmed by 5 bases and 0 bases, with 5 bases remaining between them. The CDR3 reads CSVQDSGNTIYF. The CDR3 bases are TGCAGCGTTCAGGACTCTGGAAACACCATATATTTT.

This chain joins TRBV2 and TRBJ2-7; D call uncertain. The V gene lost 10 bases and the J gene lost 8 bases, with 15 bases spanning the gap. The germline CDR1 and CDR2 sequences are SNHLY and FYNNEI. The CDR3 spans 11 residues. The CDR3 DNA reads as TGTGCCACCATCGTCGGGTTTCAGCAGTACTTC. This sequence encodes CATIVGFQQYF.

The CDR3 reads CASSYSISQGYEQYF. The CDR3, as DNA: TGTGCCAGCAGTTACTCGATATCCCAGGGGTACGAGCAGTACTTC. V usage is TRBV6-5 and J usage is TRBJ2-7; tentative D call: TRBD1 (6 bases). Germline lookup yields CDR1 MNHEY and CDR2 SVGAGI. Trimming shortened V by 0 bases and J by 4 bases, and 13 bases separated the two germline ends. This CDR3 contains 15 residues.

The genes are TRBV7-9 and TRBJ1-2; 7 bases align to TRBD1. The CDR3 contains 17 residues. Germline-derived CDR1 and CDR2 are SEHNR and FQNEAQ (reference sequence). V shed 0 bases, J shed 4 bases, and the junction held 11 bases outside the gene matches. The CDR3 reads CASSLATGTATSYGYTF. DNA for the CDR3: TGTGCCAGCAGCTTAGCTACCGGGACAGCTACCTCCTATGGCTACACCTTC.

This chain connects TRBV5-6 to TRBJ1-6, with 7 bases matching TRBD1. V was pared by 4 bases and J by 7 bases, with 5 bases of the junction left unmatched. Germline CDR1 SGHDT, CDR2 YYEEEE. The CDR3 extends over 14 amino acids. Written as DNA, the CDR3 is TGTGCCAGCAGCCCCCCGGGACAGAATTCACCCCTCCACTTT. Translated, it gives CASSPPGQNSPLHF.

V is TRBV5-1 and J is TRBJ2-7; the D gene is possibly TRBD1 (6 bases). The germline V gene has CDR1 SGHRS and CDR2 YFSETQ. The CDR3 covers 12 residues. Trimming removed 4 bases at V and 6 bases at J, with 11 bases between. The CDR3 loop is CASSLTGFEQYF. CDR3 nucleotides: TGCGCCAGCAGCCTTACAGGGTTCGAGCAGTACTTC.

The rearrangement links TRBV19 to TRBJ1-4, with TRBD1 matching over 9 bases. After removal of 6 bases from V and 7 bases from J, the junction contained 3 bases not matched to a gene. CDR1 is LNHDA, CDR2 SQIVND, per germline (reference sequence). This CDR3 comprises 13 residues. The CDR3 loop is CASRGDRVEKLFF. CDR3 coding DNA: TGTGCCAGTAGAGGGGACAGGGTTGAAAAACTGTTTTTT. Looking up the rest from reference TRBV19 and TRBJ1-4 gives the full variable domain: DGGITQSPKYLFRKEGQNVTLSCEQNLNHDAMYWYRQDPGQGLRLIYYSQIVNDFQKGDIAEGYSVSREKKESFPLTVTSAQKNPTAFYLCASRGDRVEKLFFGSGTQLSVL.

This sequence joins TRBV11-2 and TRBJ1-3, with a possible D match to TRBD1 (6 bases). The CDR3 consists of 14 residues. Germline V gives CDR1 SGHAT, CDR2 FQNNGV. V shed 5 bases and J shed 0 bases, with 8 bases lying between them. CDR3 sequence: CASSVQGSGNTIYF. As DNA, the CDR3 is TGTGCCAGCAGCGTACAGGGCTCTGGAAACACCATATATTTT. The full variable domain, its missing parts supplied by reference TRBV11-2 and TRBJ1-3, is EAGVAQSPRYKIIEKRQSVAFWCNPISGHATLYWYQQILGQGPKLLIQFQNNGVVDDSQLPKDRFSAERLKGVDSTLKIQPAKLEDSAVYLCASSVQGSGNTIYFGEGSWLTVV.

The V call is TRBV27, the J call TRBJ1-2; 9 positions match TRBD1. The trim removed 3 bases at V and 1 base at J, leaving 3 bases unmatched. The CDR3 has 15 residues. The germline CDR1 and CDR2 sequences are MNHEY and SMNVEV (reference sequence). The CDR3 is CASSFLTGGNYGYTF. The DNA of the CDR3 is TGTGCCAGCAGTTTCCTGACAGGGGGTAACTATGGCTACACCTTC.